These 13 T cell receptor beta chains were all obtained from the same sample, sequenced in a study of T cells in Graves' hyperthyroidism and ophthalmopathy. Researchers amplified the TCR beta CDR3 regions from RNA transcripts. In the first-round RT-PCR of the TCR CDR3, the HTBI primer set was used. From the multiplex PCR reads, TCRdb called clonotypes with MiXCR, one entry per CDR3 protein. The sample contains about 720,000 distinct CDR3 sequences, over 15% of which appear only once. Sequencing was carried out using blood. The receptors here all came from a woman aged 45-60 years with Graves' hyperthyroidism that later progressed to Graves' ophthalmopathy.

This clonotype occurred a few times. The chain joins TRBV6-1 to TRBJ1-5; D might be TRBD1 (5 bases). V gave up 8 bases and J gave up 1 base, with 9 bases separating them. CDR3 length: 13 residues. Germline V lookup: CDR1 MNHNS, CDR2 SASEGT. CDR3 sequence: CASVWDSNQPQHF. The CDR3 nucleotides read TGTGCCAGCGTCTGGGACAGCAATCAGCCCCAGCATTTT.

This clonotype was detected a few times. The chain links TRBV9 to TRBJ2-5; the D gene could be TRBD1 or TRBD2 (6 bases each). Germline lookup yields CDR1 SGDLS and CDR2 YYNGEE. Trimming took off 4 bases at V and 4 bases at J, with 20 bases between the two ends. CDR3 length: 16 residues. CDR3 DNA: TGTGCCAGCAGCATCCCCTCCGGGGGCGCGGGAGAGACCCAGTACTTC. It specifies CASSIPSGGAGETQYF.

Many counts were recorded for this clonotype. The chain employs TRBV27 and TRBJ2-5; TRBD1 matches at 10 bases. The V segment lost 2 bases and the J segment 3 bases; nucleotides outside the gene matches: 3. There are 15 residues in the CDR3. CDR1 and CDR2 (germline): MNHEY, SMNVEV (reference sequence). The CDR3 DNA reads TGTGCCAGCAGTTTACCCGGGACAGGGGAAGAGACCCAGTACTTC. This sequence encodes CASSLPGTGEETQYF.

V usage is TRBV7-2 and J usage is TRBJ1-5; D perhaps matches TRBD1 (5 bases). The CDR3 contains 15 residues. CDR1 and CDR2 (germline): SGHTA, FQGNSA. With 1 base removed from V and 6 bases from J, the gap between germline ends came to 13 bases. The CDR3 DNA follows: TGTGCCAGCAGCTTAGAAGGGGCCCAGGGTCAGCCCCAGCATTTT. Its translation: CASSLEGAQGQPQHF.

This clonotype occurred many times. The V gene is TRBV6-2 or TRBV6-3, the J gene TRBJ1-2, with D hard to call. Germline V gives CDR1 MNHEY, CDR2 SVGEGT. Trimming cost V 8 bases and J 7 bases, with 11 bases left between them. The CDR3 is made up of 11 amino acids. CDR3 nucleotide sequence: TGTGCCAGCGCCAATTTGGGTGGCTACACCTTC. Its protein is CASANLGGYTF.

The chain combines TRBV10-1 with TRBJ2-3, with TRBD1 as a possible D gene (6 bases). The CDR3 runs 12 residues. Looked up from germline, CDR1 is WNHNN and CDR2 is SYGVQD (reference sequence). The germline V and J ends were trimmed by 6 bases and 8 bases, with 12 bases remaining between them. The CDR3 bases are TGCGCCAGCAGCCCAGGGGACGGTACGCAGTATTTT. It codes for CASSPGDGTQYF.

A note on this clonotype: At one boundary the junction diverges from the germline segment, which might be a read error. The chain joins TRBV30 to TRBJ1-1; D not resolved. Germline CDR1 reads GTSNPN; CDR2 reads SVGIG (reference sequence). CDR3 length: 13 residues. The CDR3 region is CARSVEDNTEAFF. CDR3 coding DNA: TGTGCCCGGAGTGTAGAGGACAACACTGAAGCTTTCTTT.

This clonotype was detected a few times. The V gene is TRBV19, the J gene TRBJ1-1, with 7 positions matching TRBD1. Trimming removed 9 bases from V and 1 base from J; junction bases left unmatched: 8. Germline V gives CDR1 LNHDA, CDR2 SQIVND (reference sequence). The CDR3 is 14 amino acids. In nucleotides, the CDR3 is TGTGCCAGCACAAGGGGGCTAGGGAACACTGAAGCTTTCTTT. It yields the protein CASTRGLGNTEAFF. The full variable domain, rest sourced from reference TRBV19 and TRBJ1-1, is DGGITQSPKYLFRKEGQNVTLSCEQNLNHDAMYWYRQDPGQGLRLIYYSQIVNDFQKGDIAEGYSVSREKKESFPLTVTSAQKNPTAFYLCASTRGLGNTEAFFGQGTRLTVV.

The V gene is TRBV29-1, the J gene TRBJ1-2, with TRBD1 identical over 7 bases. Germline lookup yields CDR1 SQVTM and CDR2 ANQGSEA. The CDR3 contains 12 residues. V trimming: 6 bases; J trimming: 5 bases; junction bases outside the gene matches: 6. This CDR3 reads CSVATGEYGYTF. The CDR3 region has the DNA TGCAGCGTGGCTACAGGGGAATATGGCTACACCTTC.

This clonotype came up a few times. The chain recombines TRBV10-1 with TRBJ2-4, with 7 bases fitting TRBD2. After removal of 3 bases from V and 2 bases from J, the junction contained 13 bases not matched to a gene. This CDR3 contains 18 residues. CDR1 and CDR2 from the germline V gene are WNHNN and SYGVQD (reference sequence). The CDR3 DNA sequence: TGCGCCAGCAGTGACCCCAGGGAGGGGCGTGACTCCAAAAACATTCAGTACTTC. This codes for CASSDPREGRDSKNIQYF.

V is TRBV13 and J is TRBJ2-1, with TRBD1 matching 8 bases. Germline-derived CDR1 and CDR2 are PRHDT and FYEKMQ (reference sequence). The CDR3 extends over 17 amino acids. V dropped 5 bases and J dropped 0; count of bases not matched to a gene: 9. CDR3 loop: CASSPSQGAGSYNEQFF. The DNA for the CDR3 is TGTGCCAGCAGCCCGAGTCAGGGGGCCGGCTCCTACAATGAGCAGTTCTTC.

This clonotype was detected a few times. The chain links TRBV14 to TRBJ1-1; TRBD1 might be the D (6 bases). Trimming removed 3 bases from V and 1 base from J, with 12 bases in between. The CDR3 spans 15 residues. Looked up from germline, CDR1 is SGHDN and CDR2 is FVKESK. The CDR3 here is CASSQPGQANTEAFF. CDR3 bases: TGTGCCAGCAGCCAGCCGGGACAAGCGAACACTGAAGCTTTCTTT.

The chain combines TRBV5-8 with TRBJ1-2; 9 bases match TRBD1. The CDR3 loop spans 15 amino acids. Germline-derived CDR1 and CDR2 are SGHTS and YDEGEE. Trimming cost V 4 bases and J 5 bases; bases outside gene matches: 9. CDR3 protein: CASSRRQGVWYGYTF. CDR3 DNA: TGTGCCAGCAGCAGGCGACAGGGGGTTTGGTATGGCTACACCTTC.